In this sample, the clone carrying this TCR beta chain turned up once. The antigen is unknown. These data come from a study of blood T cells in healthy people across ages. It was with a sample-barcoded 5' primer and a J-beta primer mix that a second PCR of roughly 6 to 12 cycles was run. TCRdb itself ran the 5' RACE reads through MiXCR, one entry per CDR3 protein. The profile shows around 800,000 distinct CDR3 sequences, around 62% of them singletons. CDR3 length: 13 residues. V lost 5 bases, J lost 2 bases, and 9 bases lay in between. Notes on the study in general: With age, beta diversity per million T cells declined roughly linearly, significantly by 30 to 40.

What was sequenced was blood. The rearrangement joins TRBV12-3 or TRBV12-4 to TRBJ1-1; D gene uncertain. The TCR comes from a man aged 25-45 years in good health. The CDR3 sequence is CASSPRDNTEAFF. The CDR3 coding sequence is TGTGCCAGCAGTCCACGGGATAACACTGAAGCTTTCTTT.